This TCR beta chain was identified during a study of blood T cell repertoires in COVID-19. Study-level information: Donors in the United States, Italy and Spain gave samples during acute or convalescent COVID-19.

Method: immunoSEQ multiplex PCR; TCRdb's copy keeps in-frame clones and lacks some. The sample yields roughly 400,000 clones, roughly 87% seen once. CDR1 SNHLY and CDR2 FYNNEI come from the germline V gene. The CDR3 runs 14 residues. V lost 6 bases, J lost 3 bases, and 5 bases stayed unmatched. The material sequenced was PBMCs or T cells enriched from blood (not recorded which). The chain combines TRBV2 with TRBJ2-7, with TRBD2 identical over 10 bases. The TCR comes from a man aged 18 to 29 who had recovered from COVID-19. The CDR3 nucleotides read TGTGCCAGCAGGACGGGACTAGCGCTCTACGAGCAGTACTTC. Encoded protein: CASRTGLALYEQYF.